This T cell receptor beta chain was sequenced for a study of blood T cell repertoires in COVID-19. Germline assignment: CDR1 LNHDA and CDR2 SQIVND (reference sequence). V gave up 4 bases and J gave up 10 bases, with 16 bases separating them. The CDR3 has 13 residues. Source study methods: Estimated nucleated cell counts came from reference gene primer amplification. Sequenced by immunoSEQ multiplex PCR; TCRdb stores in-frame clones only, minus some. V and J calls and clone size are those listed in that table; D and trimming were worked out from the DNA. The sample records roughly 300,000 clones, approximately 81% being singletons.

This sequence was found in a woman aged 45 to 65 who had recovered from COVID-19. Input material: PBMCs or T cells enriched from blood (not recorded which). The V and J genes are TRBV19 and TRBJ1-1; possible D gene TRBD1, 5 bases. CDR3 DNA: TGTGCCAGTAGTACTCATGGGGGGGAGGTAGCTTTCTTT. Its protein is CASSTHGGEVAFF.